These T cell receptor beta chains were read from a single sample in a study of beta chain features in type 1 diabetes. Assay used: immunoSEQ multiplex PCR; TCRdb lists only in-frame clones, some missing. The table lists approximately 600,000 clones, around 12% of them singletons. Material: naive CD4+ T cells from blood. All receptors come from a man aged 30-40 years with type 1 diabetes. Each CDR3 is given with its conserved first and last residue. The D gene is left open where the match is weak. Expanded clones are given a class, and other clones once, few, many or no size at all.

size | D | J | V | length | CDR3 | DNA
- | - | TRBJ2-3 | TRBV2 | 14 | CASSAGGGTDTQYF | TGTGCCAGCAGCGCAGGGGGGGGCACAGATACGCAGTATTTT
- | - | TRBJ1-2 | TRBV5-6 | 15 | CASSLDRTRNYGYTF | TGTGCCAGCAGCTTGGACCGGACTCGTAACTATGGCTACACCTTC
- | - | TRBJ1-6 | TRBV4-2 | 15 | CASSHGGSINSPLHF | TGTGCCAGCAGCCATGGAGGGTCCATTAATTCACCCCTCCACTTT
few | - | TRBJ1-6 | TRBV28 | 14 | CASLAGATNSPLHF | TGTGCCAGCTTGGCAGGGGCTACAAATTCACCCCTCCACTTT
- | - | TRBJ2-6 | TRBV19 | 15 | CASRSVSSGANVLTF | TGTGCCAGTAGGAGTGTCAGCTCTGGGGCCAACGTCCTGACTTTC
- | TRBD1 | TRBJ2-1 | TRBV15 | 17 | CATSSRAGTGVPNEQFF | TGTGCCACCAGCAGTCGCGCGGGGACAGGGGTACCCAATGAGCAGTTCTTC
few | TRBD2 | TRBJ2-7 | TRBV7-2 | 14 | CASSPGGTSYEQYF | TGTGCCAGCAGCCCCGGGGGGACCTCCTACGAGCAGTACTTC
few | TRBD2 | TRBJ2-3 | TRBV14 | 14 | CASSLAGSTDTQYF | TGTGCCAGCAGCCTAGCGGGGTCCACAGATACGCAGTATTTT
few | - | TRBJ1-1 | TRBV7-9 | 15 | CASSPYQDGNTEAFF | TGTGCCAGCAGCCCATACCAGGACGGAAACACTGAAGCTTTCTTT
- | TRBD1 | TRBJ1-4 | TRBV2 | 16 | CASSEMLGQGMEKLFF | TGTGCCAGCAGTGAAATGCTGGGACAGGGGATGGAAAAACTGTTTTTT
- | TRBD1 | TRBJ1-5 | TRBV11-2 | 14 | CASSRGQGGQPQHF | TGTGCCAGCAGCCGTGGACAGGGCGGCCAGCCCCAGCATTTT
- | - | TRBJ1-6 | TRBV5-1 | 15 | CASSFDWAENSPLHF | TGCGCCAGCAGCTTCGATTGGGCAGAGAATTCACCCCTCCACTTT
- | - | TRBJ1-2 | TRBV25-1 | 16 | CASSPLRGNSNYGYTF | TGTGCCAGCAGTCCCTTAAGGGGGAACTCCAACTATGGCTACACCTTC
- | - | TRBJ1-2 | TRBV6-5 | 13 | CASSYSTGNGYTF | TGTGCCAGCAGTTATAGCACAGGGAATGGCTACACCTTC
few | TRBD2 | TRBJ2-3 | TRBV5-1 | 17 | CASSLRISGGFTDTQYF | TGCGCCAGCAGCTTACGGATCAGCGGGGGGTTTACAGATACGCAGTATTTT
few | TRBD1 | TRBJ2-5 | TRBV6-1 | 15 | CASSEYVQGHETQYF | TGTGCCAGCAGTGAATATGTACAGGGGCACGAGACCCAGTACTTC
- | - | TRBJ2-1 | TRBV7-9 | 15 | CASSLLDPPGHEQFF | TGTGCCAGCAGCTTACTGGACCCGCCGGGCCATGAGCAGTTCTTC